The 15 T cell receptor beta chains given below trace back to one sample, sequenced in a study of blood T cell repertoires in COVID-19 (dated by TCRdb to the early 2020s). The receptor library was made with the immunoSEQ multiplex PCR assay. In its TCRdb copy, this immuneACCESS table keeps in-frame sequences only and misses some clones. Where compared with another copy, unresolved V genes explain less than half of these, and the others have no known cause. The sample records more than 150,000 clones, about 90% of which are singletons. Under 4.5% of the sample belongs to the ten largest clones. Sequencing was performed on peripheral blood. Receptor source: a woman in her seventies with acute or convalescent COVID-19.

The chain recombines TRBV6-6 with TRBJ1-1, with 12 positions matching TRBD1. The CDR3 length is 17 residues. The germline V gene encodes CDR1 MNHNY and CDR2 SVGAGI (reference sequence). Trimming removed 5 bases from V and 7 bases from J; junction bases left unmatched: 14. The CDR3 nucleotides read TGTGCCAGCAGTCCCCAAGCTACGGGACAGGGGGCCGGTGAAGCTTTCTTT. Translated, it gives CASSPQATGQGAGEAFF.

The chain uses TRBV13 and TRBJ2-5; 11 bases align to TRBD2. J gave up 1 base and V 2 bases, and 3 bases lay outside the gene matches. The germline V gene encodes CDR1 PRHDT and CDR2 FYEKMQ (reference sequence). The CDR3 totals 16 residues. The CDR3 spells CASSLSSGGSQETQYF. The CDR3 bases are TGTGCCAGCAGCTTATCTAGCGGGGGGTCCCAAGAGACCCAGTACTTC.

The chain combines TRBV30 with TRBJ1-3, with TRBD1 as a possible D gene (6 bases). Germline V lookup: CDR1 GTSNPN, CDR2 SVGIG (reference sequence). V was pared by 6 bases and J by 7 bases, with 16 bases between. There are 13 residues in the CDR3. The CDR3, as DNA: TGTGCCTGTCCGAGGGACAATTGGAACACCATATATTTT. Translation: CACPRDNWNTIYF.

As DNA, the CDR3 is TGTGCCAGCAGTTGGAGTAGGGGAACCTATAATTCACCCCTCCACTTT. The encoded protein is CASSWSRGTYNSPLHF. The chain employs TRBV6-5 and TRBJ1-6, with a tentative D call TRBD1 (5 bases). V gave up 4 bases and J gave up 2 bases, with 12 bases separating them. The germline V gene has CDR1 MNHEY and CDR2 SVGAGI. The CDR3 sequence is 16 residues long.

In this sample, this clone turned up once. The gene calls are TRBV7-3 and TRBJ2-1, with TRBD2 matching 10 bases. V was clipped by 2 bases and J by 5 bases; unmatched bases: 6. The CDR3 loop spans 16 amino acids. Looked up from germline, CDR1 is SGHTA and CDR2 is FQGTGA. CDR3 sequence: CASSLGWTSGNNEQFF. CDR3 nucleotide sequence: TGTGCCAGCAGCTTAGGATGGACTAGCGGAAACAATGAGCAGTTCTTC.

The chain has TRBV7-6 and TRBJ2-3; the match to TRBD2 covers 11 bases. The CDR3 runs 16 residues. CDR1 SGHVS and CDR2 FNYEAQ come from the germline V gene. V was clipped by 5 bases and J by 2 bases; unmatched bases: 6. The chain's CDR3 is CASSGIAGGITDTQYF. The CDR3 DNA sequence: TGTGCCAGCAGCGGAATAGCGGGGGGGATCACAGATACGCAGTATTTT.

The chain carries TRBV24-1 and TRBJ2-2, with D perhaps TRBD2 (6 bases). The CDR3 length is 20 residues. Germline CDR1 and CDR2: KGHDR and SFDVKD. The V end was cut by 4 bases, the J end by 3 bases, with 26 bases between. The CDR3 is CATSDPRGGAISLDTGELFF. The CDR3 DNA follows: TGTGCCACCAGTGACCCTCGGGGCGGGGCAATTAGTTTGGACACCGGGGAGCTGTTTTTT.

J is TRBJ2-5 and V is TRBV20-1, with D uncertain. V lost 3 bases, J lost 5 bases, and 19 bases lay in between. Germline lookup yields CDR1 DFQATT and CDR2 SNEGSKA (reference sequence). CDR3 size: 15 residues. The CDR3 is CSASFNSLSLETQYF. The CDR3 region has the DNA TGCAGTGCTAGTTTTAATAGCTTAAGCTTGGAGACCCAGTACTTC.

The chain joins TRBV6-4 to TRBJ2-2; 14 bases fit TRBD2. Per the germline V gene, CDR1 is MRHNA and CDR2 is SNTAGT. The CDR3 has 17 amino acids. V lost 6 bases to trimming and J lost 1 base; unmatched junction nucleotides: 4. The CDR3 region has the DNA TGTGCCAGCAGCGAAGGGACTAGCGGGGGGAACACCGGGGAGCTGTTTTTT. This codes for CASSEGTSGGNTGELFF.

V is TRBV27 and J is TRBJ1-4; TRBD1 agrees at 9 bases. The V gene's germline CDR1 is MNHEY and CDR2 SMNVEV (reference sequence). This CDR3 comprises 16 residues. Trimming cost V 1 base and J 7 bases; bases outside gene matches: 7. The CDR3 is CASSLFPPGQGEKLFF. The CDR3 DNA sequence: TGTGCCAGCAGTTTATTCCCACCGGGACAGGGTGAAAAACTGTTTTTT.

The chain carries TRBV7-2 and TRBJ1-2; D is perhaps TRBD1 (5 bases). Germline V gene lookup returns CDR1 SGHTA and CDR2 FQGNSA. The CDR3 has 17 amino acids. V was cut by 3 bases and J by 2 bases, with 19 bases left in between. The CDR3 DNA follows: TGTGCCAGCAGCTTGGGGGGTGGGCGGATACGGAACTATGGCTACACCTTC. Residues: CASSLGGGRIRNYGYTF.

The chain is built from TRBV3-1 (or the pseudogene TRBV3-2) and TRBJ1-1; 9 bases are shared with TRBD1. J was trimmed by 7 bases and V by 4 bases; bases with no gene match: 13. In germline, CDR1 is LGHDT, CDR2 YNNKEL (reference sequence). The CDR3 is made up of 16 amino acids. The chain's CDR3 is CASSPPRGQGPGEAFF. The CDR3 bases are TGTGCCAGCAGCCCACCCCGAGGACAGGGGCCAGGTGAAGCTTTCTTT.

The chain links TRBV11-2 to TRBJ2-1, with D perhaps matching TRBD2 (5 bases). V lost 0 bases and J lost 5, with 11 bases in between. This CDR3 region has 15 residues. In germline, CDR1 is SGHAT, CDR2 FQNNGV. CDR3 protein: CASSLDRVGNNEQFF. DNA for the CDR3: TGTGCCAGCAGCTTAGATCGGGTCGGGAACAATGAGCAGTTCTTC.

The chain recombines TRBV29-1 with TRBJ1-6; TRBD1 aligns across 7 bases. The germline gives CDR1 SQVTM, CDR2 ANQGSEA. The ends lost 4 bases at V and 7 bases at J; junction bases unmatched: 4. There are 13 residues in the CDR3. As DNA, the CDR3 is TGCAGCGTTGGAGACAGGGTGAATTCACCCCTCCACTTT. Its translation: CSVGDRVNSPLHF.

This chain uses TRBV6-2 or TRBV6-3 with TRBJ1-1; maybe TRBD1 (5 bases). V lost 2 bases, J lost 7 bases, and 14 bases lay in between. CDR1 and CDR2 from the germline V gene are MNHEY and SVGEGT. CDR3 length: 14 amino acids. This CDR3 reads CASSYTRGGLEAFF. Written as DNA, the CDR3 is TGTGCCAGCAGTTACACGAGGGGAGGGCTTGAAGCTTTCTTT.